These 10 T cell receptor beta chains originate from one sample sequenced in a study of blood T cell repertoires in COVID-19 (dated by TCRdb to the early 2020s). Library construction relied on the immunoSEQ multiplex PCR assay. Imported from immuneACCESS, the table was reduced by TCRdb to in-frame sequences with V and J called. These copies leave out some clones; in studies compared against another copy, an unresolved V gene accounts for under half, and the cause of the remainder is not known. The sample has about 260,000 clones on record, approximately 88% of them singletons. The ten most abundant clones make up 10% of the sample. Sequencing was done on a sample of peripheral blood. The receptors here all came from an older woman with COVID-19, enrolled during active disease.

The chain joins TRBV7-3 to TRBJ2-6, with 8 bases lining up with TRBD2. V trimming: 1 base; J trimming: 2 bases; junction bases outside the gene matches: 4. This CDR3 region has 17 residues. Germline CDR1 SGHTA, CDR2 FQGTGA. DNA of the CDR3: TGTGCCAGCAGCTTAATGGGAGCGGGAGCTGGGGCCAACGTCCTGACTTTC. Its translation: CASSLMGAGAGANVLTF.

This clone was seen a few times. The CDR3 region is CASREPGQGVQQYF. Written as DNA, the CDR3 is TGTGCCAGCAGAGAGCCGGGACAGGGGGTCCAGCAGTACTTC. This chain connects TRBV6-5 to TRBJ2-7; 11 bases line up with TRBD1. CDR1 is MNHEY and CDR2 is SVGAGI in the germline V gene. V shed 6 bases and J 8 bases; nucleotides not matched to a gene: 9. This CDR3 region has 14 residues.

The rearrangement uses TRBV7-3 and TRBJ2-1; 7 bases are a match to TRBD2. V gave up 3 bases and J gave up 8 bases; unmatched junction bases: 7. The CDR3 loop spans 14 amino acids. The germline V gene encodes CDR1 SGHTA and CDR2 FQGTGA. This CDR3 reads CASSFDNLADEQFF. As DNA, the CDR3 is TGTGCCAGCAGCTTCGATAACCTAGCGGATGAGCAGTTCTTC.

The J gene is TRBJ2-2, the V gene TRBV3-1 (or the pseudogene TRBV3-2), with 12 bases aligning to TRBD2. The V gene's germline CDR1 is LGHDT and CDR2 YNNKEL (reference sequence). CDR3 length: 17 amino acids. Trimming at V came to 0 bases and at J to 5 bases, leaving 4 bases not matched to a gene. The CDR3 sequence is CASSQDLLAGGTGELFF. The CDR3 bases are TGTGCCAGCAGCCAAGATCTCCTAGCGGGAGGGACCGGGGAGCTGTTTTTT.

The chain recombines TRBV3-1 (or the pseudogene TRBV3-2) with TRBJ2-5, with TRBD1 as a possible D gene (5 bases). The CDR3 is 14 amino acids. The ends were cut back, 0 bases at V and 7 bases at J, with 12 bases in the middle. CDR1 is LGHDT, CDR2 YNNKEL, per germline (reference sequence). Written as DNA, the CDR3 is TGTGCCAGCAGCCAAGATGGTAGGGGTAGGACCCAGTACTTC. Protein sequence: CASSQDGRGRTQYF.

The chain combines TRBV5-1 with TRBJ2-5; 11 bases match TRBD2. After removal of 2 bases from V and 4 bases from J, the junction contained 7 bases not matched to a gene. Germline V gene lookup returns CDR1 SGHRS and CDR2 YFSETQ. The CDR3 spans 16 residues. The CDR3 loop is CASSFSGRADVETQYF. DNA of the CDR3: TGCGCCAGCAGCTTTAGCGGGAGGGCCGATGTAGAGACCCAGTACTTC.

V gene TRBV5-4 combines with J gene TRBJ1-3; 7 positions match TRBD1. Germline CDR1 and CDR2: SGHNT and YYREEE (reference sequence). The V segment lost 4 bases and the J segment 0 bases; nucleotides outside the gene matches: 7. There are 16 residues in the CDR3. CDR3 region: CASSPGTADSGNTIYF. CDR3 nucleotides: TGTGCCAGCAGCCCCGGGACAGCAGACTCTGGAAACACCATATATTTT.

The rearrangement joins TRBV10-3 to TRBJ1-3, with D possibly being TRBD1 (5 bases). The CDR3 is made up of 13 amino acids. Germline V gives CDR1 ENHRY, CDR2 SYGVKD. V was trimmed by 4 bases and J by 5 bases, leaving 9 bases between them. Here the CDR3 DNA reads TGTGCCATCAGTGTTACAGGAAGAAACACCATATATTTT. Translated: CAISVTGRNTIYF.

V gene TRBV13 combines with J gene TRBJ1-1; no clear D gene. The germline V gene has CDR1 PRHDT and CDR2 FYEKMQ (reference sequence). V gave up 5 bases and J gave up 0 bases, with 7 bases separating them. The CDR3 totals 13 residues. For the CDR3, the DNA is TGTGCCAGCAGCCCCGTCGTGAACACTGAAGCTTTCTTT. Protein: CASSPVVNTEAFF.

As for this clone: Other nucleotide sequences from this sample produce the same CDR3. The chain couples TRBV3-1 (or the pseudogene TRBV3-2) to TRBJ2-2, with 8 bases matching TRBD1. The germline V gene encodes CDR1 LGHDT and CDR2 YNNKEL (reference sequence). This CDR3 is 14 amino acids long. V was pared by 6 bases and J by 6 bases, with 6 bases of the junction left unmatched. CDR3 sequence: CASRETGVAGELFF. The CDR3 DNA follows: TGTGCCAGCAGGGAGACAGGGGTGGCCGGGGAGCTGTTTTTT.